What follows are 30 T cell receptor beta chains derived from one specimen sequenced in a study of blood T cell repertoires in COVID-19. The data were produced by immunoSEQ multiplex PCR, yet TCRdb's version contains in-frame clones alone and is incomplete. The sample includes about 110,000 clones, around 83% of them seen just once. Sequenced input: peripheral blood. The source of these receptors is a woman aged 70-85 years with acute or convalescent COVID-19.

The genes are TRBV5-1 and TRBJ2-5, with 12 bases fitting TRBD2. Germline V gene data show CDR1 as SGHRS and CDR2 as YFSETQ. The CDR3 extends over 15 amino acids. The junction had 3 bases not matched to a gene; V was cut back by 4 bases and J by 2 bases. In nucleotides, the CDR3 is TGCGCCAGCAGCAGGACTAGCGGGAATCAAGAGACCCAGTACTTC. Its protein product is CASSRTSGNQETQYF.

The CDR3: CASSLVGQVFSGANVLTF. The CDR3 DNA reads as TGTGCCAGCAGCTTGGTGGGACAGGTCTTTTCTGGGGCCAACGTCCTGACTTTC. The chain is built from TRBV5-5 and TRBJ2-6; 8 bases are a match to TRBD1. The CDR3 extends over 18 amino acids. From germline, CDR1 is SGHKS and CDR2 YYEKEE (reference sequence). The V gene end was trimmed by 0 bases and the J gene end by 1 base; junction bases not matched to a gene: 6.

V gene TRBV25-1 combines with J gene TRBJ2-1, with no clear D. This CDR3 contains 13 residues. V lost 6 bases, J lost 9 bases, and 15 bases lay in between. Per germline, CDR1 MGHDK and CDR2 SYGVNS. CDR3: CASSRNTMFEQFF. CDR3 in DNA: TGTGCCAGCAGCCGTAATACTATGTTTGAGCAGTTCTTC.

The chain joins TRBV3-1 (or the pseudogene TRBV3-2) to TRBJ1-5; D is uncertain. Trimming cost V 1 base and J 5 bases, with 6 bases left between them. Germline CDR1 and CDR2: LGHDT and YNNKEL (reference sequence). The CDR3 is made up of 13 amino acids. CDR3 residues: CASSQGGYQPQHF. CDR3 DNA: TGTGCCAGCAGCCAAGGAGGGTATCAGCCCCAGCATTTT.

The chain employs TRBV19 and TRBJ1-6, with D tentatively TRBD1 (5 bases). Germline CDR1 is LNHDA and CDR2 is SQIVND (reference sequence). The CDR3 extends over 14 amino acids. The V and J ends lost 3 bases and 10 bases respectively, with 13 bases between them. The CDR3 sequence: CASSIRGRDSPLHF. DNA of the CDR3: TGTGCCAGTAGTATTAGAGGGAGGGACTCACCCCTCCACTTT.

The chain carries TRBV28 and TRBJ1-2; TRBD1 agrees at 10 bases. The CDR3 extends over 15 amino acids. Trimming removed 4 bases from V and 6 bases from J; junction bases left unmatched: 8. Germline-derived CDR1 and CDR2 are MDHEN and SYDVKM. DNA of the CDR3: TGTGCCAGCAGTTCCCCGACAGGGGGCTCGCATGGCTACACCTTC. Amino acid sequence: CASSSPTGGSHGYTF.

The chain employs TRBV3-1 (or the pseudogene TRBV3-2) and TRBJ2-6, with D perhaps matching TRBD2 (7 bases). In germline, CDR1 is LGHDT, CDR2 YNNKEL (reference sequence). This CDR3 is built from 18 residues. V was cut by 2 bases and J by 4 bases, with 18 bases left in between. The CDR3 here is CASSQQQGGGTGANVLTF. The CDR3, as DNA: TGTGCCAGCAGCCAACAGCAGGGAGGGGGAACCGGGGCCAACGTCCTGACTTTC.

This sequence joins TRBV9 and TRBJ2-7; 7 bases are shared with TRBD1. Germline loops: CDR1 SGDLS, CDR2 YYNGEE. The J segment lost 1 base and the V segment lost 0 bases, leaving 7 bases of the junction unmatched. The CDR3 length is 16 residues. The CDR3 region is CASSVGGTGVSYEQYV. DNA of the CDR3: TGTGCCAGCAGCGTAGGTGGTACAGGGGTTTCCTACGAGCAGTACGTC.

This clone has a single count. The chain combines TRBV5-1 with TRBJ2-7; a possible D gene is TRBD1 (7 bases). V lost 0 bases and J lost 4, with 14 bases in between. The germline gives CDR1 SGHRS, CDR2 YFSETQ. The CDR3 extends over 15 amino acids. CDR3 sequence reads: CASSLGGTAVYEQYF. For the CDR3, the DNA is TGCGCCAGCAGCTTGGGCGGGACAGCTGTTTACGAGCAGTACTTC.

V usage is TRBV5-8 and J usage is TRBJ1-4; a weak D match, TRBD1 (5 bases). The CDR3 sequence is 15 residues long. Between the trimmed V and J ends, which lost 1 base and 4 bases, there was a span of 11 bases. Germline V gene lookup returns CDR1 SGHTS and CDR2 YDEGEE. CDR3: CASSLRQRFNEKLFF. CDR3 in DNA: TGTGCCAGCAGCTTGAGACAGCGCTTTAATGAAAAACTGTTTTTT.

V and J are TRBV4-1 and TRBJ1-5, with 10 bases fitting TRBD1. Germline V gene sequence: CDR1 MGHRA, CDR2 YSYEKL. V lost 4 bases to trimming and J lost 1 base; unmatched junction nucleotides: 10. The CDR3 sequence is 18 residues long. For the CDR3, the DNA is TGCGCCAGCAGCCTGGGGAGACAGGGGGCCGGGAGCAATCAGCCCCAGCATTTT. Protein: CASSLGRQGAGSNQPQHF.

The V gene is TRBV9, the J gene TRBJ1-6; 8 bases match TRBD1. This CDR3 has 16 amino acids. Germline CDR1 SGDLS, CDR2 YYNGEE. V trimming: 4 bases; J trimming: 8 bases; junction bases outside the gene matches: 11. CDR3 loop: CASSPTGGGGHSPLHF. In nucleotides, the CDR3 is TGTGCCAGCAGCCCCACAGGGGGAGGTGGGCATTCACCCCTCCACTTT. Drawing the rest from reference TRBV9 and TRBJ1-6, the complete variable domain is DSGVTQTPKHLITATGQRVTLRCSPRSGDLSVYWYQQSLDQGLQFLIQYYNGEERAKGNILERFSAQQFPDLHSELNLSSLELGDSALYFCASSPTGGGGHSPLHFGNGTRLTVT.

The chain combines TRBV18 with TRBJ2-1; 9 nucleotides align to TRBD2. Germline lookup yields CDR1 KGHSH and CDR2 LQKENI. V dropped 3 bases and J dropped 4; count of bases not matched to a gene: 7. The CDR3 is 16 residues long. The CDR3 is CASSPRLAETYNEQFF. Written as DNA, the CDR3 is TGTGCCAGCTCACCTAGACTAGCGGAGACTTACAATGAGCAGTTCTTC. The variable domain in full, completed from reference TRBV18 and TRBJ2-1, reads NAGVMQNPRHLVRRRGQEARLRCSPMKGHSHVYWYRQLPEEGLKFMVYLQKENIIDESGMPKERFSAEFPKEGPSILRIQQVVRGDSAAYFCASSPRLAETYNEQFFGPGTRLTVL.

The rearrangement links TRBV4-2 to TRBJ1-4; D is perhaps TRBD1 (5 bases). The germline gives CDR1 LGHNA, CDR2 YNFKEQ. The CDR3 contains 13 residues. Between the trimmed V and J ends, which lost 5 bases and 7 bases, there was a span of 11 bases. Here the CDR3 DNA reads TGTGCCAGCAGCTCCAGGGAAGGTGAAAAACTGTTTTTT. It translates to CASSSREGEKLFF.

The J gene is TRBJ2-3, the V gene TRBV7-2, with D possibly TRBD2 on 6 matching bases. Germline loops: CDR1 SGHTA, CDR2 FQGNSA. CDR3 length: 14 amino acids. V was cut by 3 bases and J by 2 bases, with 9 bases left in between. The CDR3: CASSLGGITDTQYF. Here the CDR3 DNA reads TGTGCCAGCAGCTTGGGCGGGATCACAGATACGCAGTATTTT.

J is TRBJ1-2 and V is TRBV5-4; D unclear. Germline assignment: CDR1 SGHNT and CDR2 YYREEE (reference sequence). V was clipped by 2 bases and J by 1 base, with 6 bases between them. The CDR3 covers 13 residues. CDR3 DNA: TGTGCCAGCAGCTTCGACTATAACTATGGCTACACCTTC. Amino acid sequence: CASSFDYNYGYTF.

The gene calls are TRBV6-6 and TRBJ2-3; D ambiguous. Trimming shortened V by 2 bases and J by 0 bases, and 12 bases separated the two germline ends. This CDR3 has 16 residues. CDR1 and CDR2 (germline): MNHNY, SVGAGI (reference sequence). The CDR3 DNA follows: TGTGCCAGCAGTTACCTCGACTCCCGTAGCACAGATACGCAGTATTTT. It translates to CASSYLDSRSTDTQYF.

The chain links TRBV27 to TRBJ2-7; tentatively, D is TRBD1 (5 bases). Germline loops: CDR1 MNHEY, CDR2 SMNVEV (reference sequence). CDR3 size: 14 residues. Trimming left V 4 bases short and J 7 bases short, with 17 bases between. CDR3 in amino acids: CASSSSDTPGEQYF. DNA of the CDR3: TGTGCCAGCAGTTCCTCGGACACCCCAGGTGAGCAGTACTTC.

The CDR3 spells CASSLTQTGDSPLHF. In DNA, the CDR3 is TGCGCCAGCAGCTTGACCCAGACAGGGGACTCACCCCTCCACTTT. The chain employs TRBV5-1 and TRBJ1-6, with 8 bases identical to TRBD1. Germline V lookup: CDR1 SGHRS, CDR2 YFSETQ. V was pared by 1 base and J by 10 bases, with 7 bases of the junction left unmatched. This CDR3 is built from 15 residues.

This chain connects TRBV19 to TRBJ2-4; the match to TRBD1 covers 7 bases. CDR1 is LNHDA and CDR2 is SQIVND in the germline V gene (reference sequence). V dropped 6 bases and J dropped 4; count of bases not matched to a gene: 6. This CDR3 is 14 amino acids long. The CDR3 coding sequence is TGTGCCAGTAGCCAACCGGGACAGAAAAACATTCAGTACTTC. Translation: CASSQPGQKNIQYF.

The chain is built from TRBV28 and TRBJ1-2; TRBD1 matches at 11 bases. CDR1 is MDHEN, CDR2 SYDVKM, per germline. The ends lost 2 bases at V and 7 bases at J; junction bases unmatched: 3. CDR3 length equals 14 residues. In DNA form, the CDR3 reads TGTGCCAGCAGTTTAGGACAGGGGGCGAGTGGCTACACCTTC. Translating gives CASSLGQGASGYTF.

This chain uses TRBV3-1 (or the pseudogene TRBV3-2) with TRBJ2-5; D is uncertain. The CDR3 loop spans 15 amino acids. The germline gives CDR1 LGHDT, CDR2 YNNKEL (reference sequence). V lost 2 bases and J lost 4, with 14 bases in between. DNA of the CDR3: TGTGCCAGCAGCCAACGTCCACTCCCGGGAGAGACCCAGTACTTC. Amino acids: CASSQRPLPGETQYF.

The V call is TRBV19, the J call TRBJ1-6, with 9 bases matching TRBD1. The CDR3 length is 15 residues. Germline V gives CDR1 LNHDA, CDR2 SQIVND (reference sequence). V shed 4 bases, J shed 8 bases, and the junction held 6 bases outside the gene matches. CDR3 nucleotide sequence: TGTGCCAGTAGTACCCGGGACAGGGAATATTCACCCCTCCACTTT. This sequence encodes CASSTRDREYSPLHF.

This clone was counted between two and nine times. The V call is TRBV15, the J call TRBJ1-5; D is undetermined. Germline assignment: CDR1 LNHNV and CDR2 YYDKDF (reference sequence). V was trimmed by 1 base and J by 2 bases, leaving 9 bases between them. This CDR3 is built from 15 residues. The CDR3 spells CATSRAGNGNQPQHF. DNA for the CDR3: TGTGCCACCAGCAGAGCCGGGAACGGCAATCAGCCCCAGCATTTT.

The gene calls are TRBV11-1 and TRBJ1-5; a weak D match, TRBD1 (5 bases). CDR1 SGHAT and CDR2 FQDESV come from the germline V gene (reference sequence). V dropped 2 bases and J dropped 9 bases, with 14 bases sitting between them. The length of the CDR3 is 14 residues. CDR3 sequence: CASSLTDGQGPQHF. CDR3 DNA: TGTGCCAGCAGCTTAACCGACGGTCAGGGGCCCCAGCATTTT.

The chain carries TRBV27 and TRBJ2-3; D gene unclear. Trimming shortened V by 3 bases and J by 2 bases, and 6 bases separated the two germline ends. In germline, CDR1 is MNHEY, CDR2 SMNVEV (reference sequence). The CDR3 runs 13 residues. CDR3 nucleotides: TGTGCCAGCAGTTTCCCTAACACAGATACGCAGTATTTT. Translated, it gives CASSFPNTDTQYF.

The chain employs TRBV6-5 and TRBJ1-1, with 10 bases that match TRBD1. The germline V gene encodes CDR1 MNHEY and CDR2 SVGAGI. With V trimmed by 2 bases and J by 7 bases, 4 bases remained unmatched. The CDR3 is made up of 14 amino acids. The CDR3 loop reads CASSYDRGRSEAFF. DNA of the CDR3: TGTGCCAGCAGTTACGACAGGGGGCGAAGTGAAGCTTTCTTT.

The V gene is TRBV3-1 (or the pseudogene TRBV3-2), the J gene TRBJ1-5; D not resolved. Trimming shortened V by 4 bases and J by 6 bases, and 13 bases separated the two germline ends. Per the germline V gene, CDR1 is LGHDT and CDR2 is YNNKEL (reference sequence). This CDR3 is 14 amino acids long. The CDR3 DNA reads TGTGCCAGCAGCCCAACATCGAGAGGTCAGCCCCAGCATTTT. It codes for CASSPTSRGQPQHF.

The chain has TRBV5-1 and TRBJ2-3; TRBD2 is a possible D gene (5 bases). The length of the CDR3 is 15 residues. CDR1 and CDR2 (germline): SGHRS, YFSETQ. V shed 4 bases and J shed 2 bases, with 14 bases lying between them. The CDR3 nucleotides are TGCGCCAGCAGCCAACGGGAACCTAACACAGATACGCAGTATTTT. Protein product: CASSQREPNTDTQYF. Together with reference TRBV5-1 and TRBJ2-3, the CDR3 gives the full variable domain: KAGVTQTPRYLIKTRGQQVTLSCSPISGHRSVSWYQQTPGQGLQFLFEYFSETQRNKGNFPGRFSGRQFSNSRSEMNVSTLELGDSALYLCASSQREPNTDTQYFGPGTRLTVL.

The chain employs TRBV5-1 and TRBJ2-5, with a possible D match to TRBD2 (7 bases). The CDR3 runs to 14 residues. In germline, CDR1 is SGHRS, CDR2 YFSETQ. Trimming cost V 0 bases and J 5 bases, with 11 bases left between them. The CDR3 DNA reads as TGCGCCAGCAGCTTGGGCGGGGGCGTGGAGACCCAGTACTTC. Translated: CASSLGGGVETQYF. The full variable domain, with the rest looked up from reference TRBV5-1 and TRBJ2-5, is KAGVTQTPRYLIKTRGQQVTLSCSPISGHRSVSWYQQTPGQGLQFLFEYFSETQRNKGNFPGRFSGRQFSNSRSEMNVSTLELGDSALYLCASSLGGGVETQYFGPGTRLLVL.